This section outlines one T cell receptor beta chain sequence together with its context. The sample originates from a study of blood T cells in healthy people across ages. Primers used in a second PCR of roughly 7 to 12 cycles were a sample-barcoded 5' primer and a J-beta primer mix. Every cDNA was tagged by a template-switch adaptor with 12 random nucleotides. Each CDR3 protein gets one entry after TCRdb re-called the 5' RACE reads with MiXCR. The sample lists about 800,000 distinct CDR3 sequences, 20% to 25% occurring once. Trimming took 5 bases from V and 11 from J, leaving 15 bases between them. Germline CDR1 is SGHVS and CDR2 is FQNEAQ. This CDR3 is built from 12 residues. With each sample, at least 5 micrograms of total RNA were extracted. This same sample was also taken into another study, of T cells of mothers and their children. That investigation notes: Three healthy Caucasian mothers served as donors, and their six children did as well. Per mother, over 9.5 million TCR beta CDR3 reads were obtained; per child, about 3.3 million.

The V gene is TRBV7-8, the J gene TRBJ1-1; the D gene is possibly TRBD1 (5 bases). This TCR derives from a boy younger than 18 in good health. Sequences were obtained from blood. Here the CDR3 DNA reads TGTGCCAGCAGCCCCCGTGTGGGGGACGCTTTCTTT. This sequence encodes CASSPRVGDAFF.